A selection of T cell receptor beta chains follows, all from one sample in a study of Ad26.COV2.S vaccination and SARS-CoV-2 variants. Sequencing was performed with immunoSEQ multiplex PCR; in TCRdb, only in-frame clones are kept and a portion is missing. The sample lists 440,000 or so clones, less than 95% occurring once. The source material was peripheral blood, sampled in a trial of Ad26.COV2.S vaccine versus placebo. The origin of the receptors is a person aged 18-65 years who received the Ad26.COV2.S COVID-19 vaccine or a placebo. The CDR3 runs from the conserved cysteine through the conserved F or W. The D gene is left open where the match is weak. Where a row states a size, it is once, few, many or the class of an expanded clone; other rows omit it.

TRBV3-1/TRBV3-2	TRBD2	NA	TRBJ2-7	CASSLGTSGDVGF	TGTGCCAGCAGCCTGGGGACTAGCGGGGACGTTGGCTTC
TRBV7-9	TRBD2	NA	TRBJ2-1	CASSAPQLAGPRHEQFF	TGTGCCAGCAGCGCACCCCAGCTAGCGGGCCCAAGGCATGAGCAGTTCTTC
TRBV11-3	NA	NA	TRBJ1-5	CASSLWAVRRVNQPQHF	TGTGCCAGCAGCTTATGGGCGGTACGCAGGGTCAATCAGCCCCAGCATTTT
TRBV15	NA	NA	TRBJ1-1	CATSPGTEAFF	TGTGCCACCAGCCCGGGCACTGAAGCTTTCTTT
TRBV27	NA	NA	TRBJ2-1	CASRPAYRVDEQFF	TGTGCCAGCAGGCCGGCATACAGGGTCGATGAGCAGTTCTTC
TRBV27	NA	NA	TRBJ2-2	CASSRARPGGAGELFF	TGTGCCAGCAGTAGAGCTCGCCCAGGTGGGGCCGGGGAGCTGTTTTTT
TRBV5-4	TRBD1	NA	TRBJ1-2	CASSWKSGQDLYGYTF	TGTGCCAGCAGCTGGAAATCGGGACAGGACCTCTATGGCTACACCTTC
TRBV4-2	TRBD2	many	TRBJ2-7	CASSQEGEGSPSYEQYF	TGTGCCAGCAGCCAAGAGGGGGAGGGTAGCCCTTCCTACGAGCAGTACTTC
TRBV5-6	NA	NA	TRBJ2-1	CASSLVGTEAFF	TGTGCCAGCAGCTTGGTGGGGACGGAGGCGTTCTTC
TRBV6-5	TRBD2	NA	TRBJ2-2	CASSSSGRGTGELFF	TGTGCCAGCAGTTCTAGCGGGAGGGGTACCGGGGAGCTGTTTTTT
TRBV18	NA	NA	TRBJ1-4	CASSPSVEKLFF	TGTGCCAGCTCACCTTCCGTTGAAAAACTGTTTTTT
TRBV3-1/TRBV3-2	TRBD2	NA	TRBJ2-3	CASSQDRRGRAGGDTQYF	TGTGCCAGCAGCCAAGATCGTCGGGGGAGGGCCGGGGGAGATACGCAGTATTTT
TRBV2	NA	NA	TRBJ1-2	CASNPGQDYYGYTF	TGTGCCAGCAATCCGGGGCAAGATTACTATGGCTACACCTTC
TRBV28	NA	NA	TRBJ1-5	CASTLYRDQPQHF	TGTGCCAGCACCCTCTACAGGGATCAGCCCCAGCATTTT